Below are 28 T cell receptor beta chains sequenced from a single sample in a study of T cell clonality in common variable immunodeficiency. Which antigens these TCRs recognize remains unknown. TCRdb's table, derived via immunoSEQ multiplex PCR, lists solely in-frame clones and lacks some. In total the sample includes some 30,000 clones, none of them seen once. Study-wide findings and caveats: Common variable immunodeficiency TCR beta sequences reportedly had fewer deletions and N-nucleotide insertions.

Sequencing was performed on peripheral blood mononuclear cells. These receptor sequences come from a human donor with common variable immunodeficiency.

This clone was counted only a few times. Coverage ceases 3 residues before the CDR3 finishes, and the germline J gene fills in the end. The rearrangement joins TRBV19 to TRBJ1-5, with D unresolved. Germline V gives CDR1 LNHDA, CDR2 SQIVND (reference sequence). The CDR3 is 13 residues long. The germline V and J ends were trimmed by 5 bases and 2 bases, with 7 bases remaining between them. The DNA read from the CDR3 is TGTGCCAGTAGTCGGCAGGGCAATCAGCCC. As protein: CASSRQGNQP. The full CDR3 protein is CASSRQGNQPQHF. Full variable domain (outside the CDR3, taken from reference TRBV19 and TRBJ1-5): DGGITQSPKYLFRKEGQNVTLSCEQNLNHDAMYWYRQDPGQGLRLIYYSQIVNDFQKGDIAEGYSVSREKKESFPLTVTSAQKNPTAFYLCASSRQGNQPQHFGDGTRLSIL.

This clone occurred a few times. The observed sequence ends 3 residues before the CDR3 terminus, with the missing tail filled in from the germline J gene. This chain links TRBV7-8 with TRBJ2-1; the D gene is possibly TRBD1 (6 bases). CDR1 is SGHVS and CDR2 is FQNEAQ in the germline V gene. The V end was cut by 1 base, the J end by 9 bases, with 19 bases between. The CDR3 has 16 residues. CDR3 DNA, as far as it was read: TGTGCCAGCAGCTTAGGGACAGCAGCCCGTAGGGGTGAG. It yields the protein CASSLGTAARRGE. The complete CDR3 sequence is CASSLGTAARRGEQFF.

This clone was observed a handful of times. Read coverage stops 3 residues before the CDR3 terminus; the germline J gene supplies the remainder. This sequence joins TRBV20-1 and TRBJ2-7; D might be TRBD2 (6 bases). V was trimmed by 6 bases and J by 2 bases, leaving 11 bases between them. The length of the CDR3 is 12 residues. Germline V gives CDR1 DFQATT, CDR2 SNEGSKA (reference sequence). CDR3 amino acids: CSARDFAYEQYF. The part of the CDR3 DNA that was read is TGCAGTGCCAGGGACTTCGCCTACGAG.

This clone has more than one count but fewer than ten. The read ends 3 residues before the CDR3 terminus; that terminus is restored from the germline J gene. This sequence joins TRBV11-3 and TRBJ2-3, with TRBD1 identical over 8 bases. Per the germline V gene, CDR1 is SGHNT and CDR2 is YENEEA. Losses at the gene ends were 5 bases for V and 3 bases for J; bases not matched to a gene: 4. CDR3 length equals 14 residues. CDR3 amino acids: CASSHGQGTDTQYF. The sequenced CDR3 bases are TGTGCCAGCAGCCACGGACAGGGAACAGATACG. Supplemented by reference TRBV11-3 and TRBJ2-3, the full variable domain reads EAGVVQSPRYKIIEKKQPVAFWCNPISGHNTLYWYLQNLGQGPELLIRYENEEAVDDSQLPKDRFSAERLKGVDSTLKIQPAELGDSAVYLCASSHGQGTDTQYFGPGTRLTVL.

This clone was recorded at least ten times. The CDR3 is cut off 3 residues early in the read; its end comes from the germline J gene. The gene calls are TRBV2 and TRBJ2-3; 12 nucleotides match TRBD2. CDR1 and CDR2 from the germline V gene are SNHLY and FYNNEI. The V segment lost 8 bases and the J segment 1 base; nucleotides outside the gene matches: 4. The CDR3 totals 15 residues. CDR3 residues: CASQRLAGGTDTQYF. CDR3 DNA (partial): TGTGCCAGCCAGAGACTAGCGGGGGGCACAGATACG.

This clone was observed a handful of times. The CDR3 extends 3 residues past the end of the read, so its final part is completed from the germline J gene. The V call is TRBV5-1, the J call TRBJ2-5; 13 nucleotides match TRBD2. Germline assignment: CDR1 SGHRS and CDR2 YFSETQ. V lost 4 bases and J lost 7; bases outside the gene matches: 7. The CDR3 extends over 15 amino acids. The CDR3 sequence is CASSDGTSGARTQYF. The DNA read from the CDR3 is TGCGCCAGCAGCGACGGGACTAGCGGGGCCCGGACC.

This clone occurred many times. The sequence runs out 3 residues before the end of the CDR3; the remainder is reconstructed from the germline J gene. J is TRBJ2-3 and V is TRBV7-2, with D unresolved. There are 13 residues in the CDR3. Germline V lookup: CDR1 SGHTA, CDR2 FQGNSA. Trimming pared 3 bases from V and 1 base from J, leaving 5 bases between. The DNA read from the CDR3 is TGTGCCAGCAGCTTGGCCCGCACAGATACG. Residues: CASSLARTDT. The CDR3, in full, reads CASSLARTDTQYF. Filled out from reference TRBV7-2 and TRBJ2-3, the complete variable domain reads GAGVSQSPSNKVTEKGKDVELRCDPISGHTALYWYRQSLGQGLEFLIYFQGNSAPDKSGLPSDRFSAERTGGSVSTLTIQRTQQEDSAVYLCASSLARTDTQYFGPGTRLTVL.

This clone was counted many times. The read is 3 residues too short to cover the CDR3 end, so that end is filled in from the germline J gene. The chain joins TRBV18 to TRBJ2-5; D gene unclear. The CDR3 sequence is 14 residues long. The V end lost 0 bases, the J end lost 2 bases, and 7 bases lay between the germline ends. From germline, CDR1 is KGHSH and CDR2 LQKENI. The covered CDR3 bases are TGTGCCAGCTCACCACCCCGTAAACAAGAGACC. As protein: CASSPPRKQET. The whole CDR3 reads CASSPPRKQETQYF. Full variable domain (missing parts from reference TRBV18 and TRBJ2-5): NAGVMQNPRHLVRRRGQEARLRCSPMKGHSHVYWYRQLPEEGLKFMVYLQKENIIDESGMPKERFSAEFPKEGPSILRIQQVVRGDSAAYFCASSPPRKQETQYFGPGTRLLVL.

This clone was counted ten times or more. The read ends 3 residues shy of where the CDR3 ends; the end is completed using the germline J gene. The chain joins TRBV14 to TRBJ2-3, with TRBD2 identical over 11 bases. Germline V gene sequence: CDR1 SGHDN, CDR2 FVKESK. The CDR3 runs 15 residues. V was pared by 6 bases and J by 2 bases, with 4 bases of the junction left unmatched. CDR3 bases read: TGTGCCAGCAGGCGACTAGCGGGGTCCACAGATACG. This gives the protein CASRRLAGSTDT. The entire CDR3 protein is CASRRLAGSTDTQYF.

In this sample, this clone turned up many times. Partial CDR3 DNA: TGTGCCAGTGCCGGGACAGCGAACACCGGGGAG. This gives the protein CASAGTANTGE. The CDR3 as a whole reads CASAGTANTGELFF. The chain couples TRBV19 to TRBJ2-2; TRBD1 aligns across 7 bases. The DNA ends 3 residues before the CDR3 does, and the rest of the CDR3 is filled in from the germline J gene. From germline, CDR1 is LNHDA and CDR2 SQIVND (reference sequence). V trimming: 8 bases; J trimming: 0 bases; junction bases outside the gene matches: 3. This CDR3 is built from 14 residues.

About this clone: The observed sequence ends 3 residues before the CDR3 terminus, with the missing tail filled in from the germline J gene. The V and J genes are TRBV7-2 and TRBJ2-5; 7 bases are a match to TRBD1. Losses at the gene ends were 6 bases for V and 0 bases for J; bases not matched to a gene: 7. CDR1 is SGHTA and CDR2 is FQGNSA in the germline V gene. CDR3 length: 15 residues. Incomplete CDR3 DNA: TGTGCCAGCAGAGAGGGACAGCTGTACCAAGAGACC. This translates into CASREGQLYQET. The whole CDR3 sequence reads CASREGQLYQETQYF.

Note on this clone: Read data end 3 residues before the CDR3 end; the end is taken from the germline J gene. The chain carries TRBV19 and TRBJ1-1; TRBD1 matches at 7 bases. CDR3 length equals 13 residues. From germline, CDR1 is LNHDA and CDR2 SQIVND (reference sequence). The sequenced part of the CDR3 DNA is TGTGCCAGTAGTCTCGCAGGACAGGAGGGG. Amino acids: CASSLAGQEG. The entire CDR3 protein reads CASSLAGQEGAFF.

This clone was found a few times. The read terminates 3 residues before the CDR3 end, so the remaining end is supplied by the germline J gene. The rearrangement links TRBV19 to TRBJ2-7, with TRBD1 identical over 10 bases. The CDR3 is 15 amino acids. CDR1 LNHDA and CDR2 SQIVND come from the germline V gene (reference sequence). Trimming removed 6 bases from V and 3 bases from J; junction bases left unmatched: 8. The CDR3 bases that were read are TGTGCCAGTAGATTCGGACAGGGGGATATCTACGAG. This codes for CASRFGQGDIYE. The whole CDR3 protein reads CASRFGQGDIYEQYF.

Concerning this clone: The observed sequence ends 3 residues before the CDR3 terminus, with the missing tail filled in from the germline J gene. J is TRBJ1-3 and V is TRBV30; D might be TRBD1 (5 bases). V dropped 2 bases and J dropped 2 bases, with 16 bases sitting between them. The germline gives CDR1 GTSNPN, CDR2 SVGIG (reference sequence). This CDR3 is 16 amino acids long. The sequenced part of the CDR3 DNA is TGTGCCTGGAGTAACCTTGACAGTTATACTGGAAACACC. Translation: CAWSNLDSYTGNT. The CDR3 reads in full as CAWSNLDSYTGNTIYF.

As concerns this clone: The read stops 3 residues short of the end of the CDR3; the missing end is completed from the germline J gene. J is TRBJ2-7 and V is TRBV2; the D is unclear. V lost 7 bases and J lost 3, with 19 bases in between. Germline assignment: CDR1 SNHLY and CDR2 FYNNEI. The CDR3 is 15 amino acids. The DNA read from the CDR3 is TGTGCCAGCATAGGGCTGGAGAACTCTGGCTACGAG. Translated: CASIGLENSGYE. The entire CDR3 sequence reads CASIGLENSGYEQYF.

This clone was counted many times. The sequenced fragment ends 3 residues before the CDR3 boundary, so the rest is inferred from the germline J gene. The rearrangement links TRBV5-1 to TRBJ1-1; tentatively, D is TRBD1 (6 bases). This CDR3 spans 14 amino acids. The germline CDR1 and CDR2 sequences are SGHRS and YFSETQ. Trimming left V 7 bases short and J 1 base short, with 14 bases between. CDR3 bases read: TGCGCCAGCGCGCAAGGGGGACCGAACACTGAA. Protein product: CASAQGGPNTE. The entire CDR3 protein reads CASAQGGPNTEAFF.

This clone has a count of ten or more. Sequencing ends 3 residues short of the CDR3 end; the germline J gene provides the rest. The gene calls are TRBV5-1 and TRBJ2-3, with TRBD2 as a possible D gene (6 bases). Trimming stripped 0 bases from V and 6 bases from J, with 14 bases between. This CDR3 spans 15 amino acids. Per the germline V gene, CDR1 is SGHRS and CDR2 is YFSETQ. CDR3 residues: CASSLAVKSGDTQYF. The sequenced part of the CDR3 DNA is TGCGCCAGCAGCTTGGCCGTGAAAAGCGGGGATACG. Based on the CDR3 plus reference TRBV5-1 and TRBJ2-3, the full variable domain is KAGVTQTPRYLIKTRGQQVTLSCSPISGHRSVSWYQQTPGQGLQFLFEYFSETQRNKGNFPGRFSGRQFSNSRSEMNVSTLELGDSALYLCASSLAVKSGDTQYFGPGTRLTVL.

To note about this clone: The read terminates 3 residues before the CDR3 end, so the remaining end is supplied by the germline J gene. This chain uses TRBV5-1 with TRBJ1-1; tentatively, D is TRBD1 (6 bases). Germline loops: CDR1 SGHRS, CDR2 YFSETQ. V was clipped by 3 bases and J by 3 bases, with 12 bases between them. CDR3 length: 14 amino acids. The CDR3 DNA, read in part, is TGCGCCAGCAGCTCCGGACAGCCACACACTGAA. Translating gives CASSSGQPHTE. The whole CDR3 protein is CASSSGQPHTEAFF.

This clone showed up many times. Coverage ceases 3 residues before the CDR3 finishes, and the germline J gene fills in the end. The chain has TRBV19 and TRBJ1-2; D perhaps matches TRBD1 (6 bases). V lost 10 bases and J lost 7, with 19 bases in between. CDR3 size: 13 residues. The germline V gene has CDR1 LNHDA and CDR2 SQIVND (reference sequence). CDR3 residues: CATRTPGAGGYTF. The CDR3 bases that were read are TGTGCCACCCGAACCCCAGGGGCCGGTGGC.

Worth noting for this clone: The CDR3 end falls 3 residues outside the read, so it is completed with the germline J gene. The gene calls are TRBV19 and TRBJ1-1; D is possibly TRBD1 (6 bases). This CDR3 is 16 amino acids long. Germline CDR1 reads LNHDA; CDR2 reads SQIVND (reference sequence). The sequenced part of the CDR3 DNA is TGTGCCAGTGTGGACAGAGGGAACTTGGGATCATGGGGA. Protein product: CASVDRGNLGSWG. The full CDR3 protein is CASVDRGNLGSWGAFF.

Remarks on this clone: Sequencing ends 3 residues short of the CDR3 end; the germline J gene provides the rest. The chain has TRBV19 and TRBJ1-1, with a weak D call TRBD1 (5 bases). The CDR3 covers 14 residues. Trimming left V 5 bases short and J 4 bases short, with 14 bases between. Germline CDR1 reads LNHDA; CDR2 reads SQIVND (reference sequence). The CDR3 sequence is CASSEPGERTEAFF. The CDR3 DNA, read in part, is TGTGCCAGTAGTGAACCGGGGGAGCGCACTGAA.

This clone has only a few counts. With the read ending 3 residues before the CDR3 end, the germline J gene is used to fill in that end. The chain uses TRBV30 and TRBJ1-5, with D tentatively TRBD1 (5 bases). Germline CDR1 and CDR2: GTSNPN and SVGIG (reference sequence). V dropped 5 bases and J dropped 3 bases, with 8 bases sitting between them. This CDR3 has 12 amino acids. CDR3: CAWDSDNQPQHF. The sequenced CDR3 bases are TGTGCCTGGGACAGCGACAATCAGCCC.

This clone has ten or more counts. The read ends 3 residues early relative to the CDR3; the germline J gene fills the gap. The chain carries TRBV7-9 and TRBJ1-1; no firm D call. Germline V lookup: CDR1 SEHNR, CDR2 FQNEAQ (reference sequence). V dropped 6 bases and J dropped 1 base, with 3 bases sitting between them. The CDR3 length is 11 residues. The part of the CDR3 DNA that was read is TGTGCCAGCAGGGCGAACACTGAA. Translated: CASRANTE. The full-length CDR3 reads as CASRANTEAFF. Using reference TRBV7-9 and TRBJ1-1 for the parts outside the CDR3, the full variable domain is DTGVSQNPRHKITKRGQNVTFRCDPISEHNRLYWYRQTLGQGPEFLTYFQNEAQLEKSRLLSDRFSAERPKGSFSTLEIQRTEQGDSAMYLCASRANTEAFFGQGTRLTVV.

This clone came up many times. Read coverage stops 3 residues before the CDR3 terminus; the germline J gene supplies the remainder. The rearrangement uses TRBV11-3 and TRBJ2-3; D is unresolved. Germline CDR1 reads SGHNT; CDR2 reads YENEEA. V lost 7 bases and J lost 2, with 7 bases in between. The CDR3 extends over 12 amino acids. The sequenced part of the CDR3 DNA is TGTGCCAGCAACTCGCACACAGATACG. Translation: CASNSHTDT. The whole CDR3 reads CASNSHTDTQYF.

CDR3 sequence: CASSLVPGGNQPQHF. CDR3 DNA (partial): TGTGCCAGCAGCTTAGTACCAGGGGGCAATCAGCCC. The rearrangement links TRBV7-2 to TRBJ1-5, with D possibly being TRBD1 (6 bases). The read ends 3 residues shy of where the CDR3 ends; the end is completed using the germline J gene. The V end lost 1 base, the J end lost 2 bases, and 9 bases lay between the germline ends. The CDR3 has 15 amino acids. Per germline, CDR1 SGHTA and CDR2 FQGNSA.

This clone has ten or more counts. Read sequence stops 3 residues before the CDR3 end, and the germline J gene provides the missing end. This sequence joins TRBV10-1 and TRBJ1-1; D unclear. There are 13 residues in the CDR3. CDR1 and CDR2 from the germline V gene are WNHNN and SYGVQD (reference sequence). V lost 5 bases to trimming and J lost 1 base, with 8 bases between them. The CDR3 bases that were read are TGCGCCAGCAGTAAACAACGGAACACTGAA. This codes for CASSKQRNTE. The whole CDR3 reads CASSKQRNTEAFF.

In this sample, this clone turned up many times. The sequenced part of the CDR3 DNA is TGCGCCAGCAGCCTAAGCGGAGGGACAAGGGGCTATGGC. It is translated as CASSLSGGTRGYG. The whole CDR3 protein reads CASSLSGGTRGYGYTF. The chain carries TRBV5-1 and TRBJ1-2, with D perhaps matching TRBD1 (6 bases). With the read ending 3 residues before the CDR3 end, the germline J gene is used to fill in that end. The germline V gene has CDR1 SGHRS and CDR2 YFSETQ. The CDR3 totals 16 residues. V lost 4 bases to trimming and J lost 4 bases, with 20 bases between them.

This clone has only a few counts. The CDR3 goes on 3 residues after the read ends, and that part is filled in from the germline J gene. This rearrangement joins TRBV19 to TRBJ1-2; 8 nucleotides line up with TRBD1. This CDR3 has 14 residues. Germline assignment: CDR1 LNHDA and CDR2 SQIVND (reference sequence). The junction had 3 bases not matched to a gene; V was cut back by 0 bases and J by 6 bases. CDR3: CASSIDSTGDGYTF. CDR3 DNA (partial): TGTGCCAGTAGTATAGATTCGACAGGGGATGGC.